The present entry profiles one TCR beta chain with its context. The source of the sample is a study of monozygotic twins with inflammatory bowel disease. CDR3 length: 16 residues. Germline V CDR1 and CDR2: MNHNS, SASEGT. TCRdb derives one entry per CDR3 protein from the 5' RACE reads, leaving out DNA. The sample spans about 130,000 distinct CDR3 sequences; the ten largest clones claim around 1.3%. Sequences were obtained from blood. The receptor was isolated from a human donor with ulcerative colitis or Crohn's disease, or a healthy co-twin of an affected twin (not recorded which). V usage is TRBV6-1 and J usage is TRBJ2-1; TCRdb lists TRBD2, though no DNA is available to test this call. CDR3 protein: CASSEGGGRAPNEQFF.